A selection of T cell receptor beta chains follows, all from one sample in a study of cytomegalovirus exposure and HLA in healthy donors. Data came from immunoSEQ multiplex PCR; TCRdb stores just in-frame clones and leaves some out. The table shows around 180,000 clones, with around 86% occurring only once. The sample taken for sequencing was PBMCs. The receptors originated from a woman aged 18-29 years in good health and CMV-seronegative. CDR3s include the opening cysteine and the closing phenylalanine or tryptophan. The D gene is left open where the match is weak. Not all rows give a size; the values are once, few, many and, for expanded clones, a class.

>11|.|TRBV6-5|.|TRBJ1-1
TGTGCCAGCAGTGAAAAGGGGGAAGCTTTCTTT
CASSEKGEAFF
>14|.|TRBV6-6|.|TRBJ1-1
TGTGCCAGCAGTCACAGGAATATGAACACCGAAGCTTTCTTT
CASSHRNMNTEAFF
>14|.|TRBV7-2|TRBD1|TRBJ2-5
TGTGCCAGCAGCCGGGGACAGTACCAAGAGACCCAGTACTTC
CASSRGQYQETQYF
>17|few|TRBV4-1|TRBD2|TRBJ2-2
TGCGCCAGCAGCCGGTTACTAGCGGGCCTTGACACCGGGGAGCTGTTTTTT
CASSRLLAGLDTGELFF
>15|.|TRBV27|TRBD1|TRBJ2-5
TGTGCCAGCAGTCCATCGGGACAGGGATACGAGACCCAGTACTTC
CASSPSGQGYETQYF
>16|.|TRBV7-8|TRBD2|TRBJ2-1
TGTGCCAGCAGCTGGGGACTAGCGGGATTATACAATGAGCAGTTCTTC
CASSWGLAGLYNEQFF
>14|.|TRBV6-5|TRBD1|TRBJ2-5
TGTGCCAGCAGCTTACAGGGGGCCCAGGAGACCCAGTACTTC
CASSLQGAQETQYF
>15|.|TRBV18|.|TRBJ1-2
TGTGCCAGCTCACCACGACGGGAGCGAGGCTATGGCTACACCTTC
CASSPRRERGYGYTF
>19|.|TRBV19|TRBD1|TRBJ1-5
TGTGCCAGTAGTTCGGGGTGGACAGGGGTGACCCTTAGCAATCAGCCCCAGCATTTT
CASSSGWTGVTLSNQPQHF
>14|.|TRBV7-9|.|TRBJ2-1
TGTGCCAGCAGCTTAGCGGGCAAGGTCAATGAGCAGTTCTTC
CASSLAGKVNEQFF
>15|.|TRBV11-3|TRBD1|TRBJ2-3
TGTGCCAGCAGCTTCGGGACAGGGAGCCCAGATACGCAGTATTTT
CASSFGTGSPDTQYF
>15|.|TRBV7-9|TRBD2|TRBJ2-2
TGTGCCAGCAGGCCTACTAGCGGGGGGACCGGGGAGCTGTTTTTT
CASRPTSGGTGELFF
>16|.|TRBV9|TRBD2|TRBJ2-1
TGTGCCAGCAGCGTAGGGGTAGCGGGAGGTTGGAATGAGCAGTTCTTC
CASSVGVAGGWNEQFF
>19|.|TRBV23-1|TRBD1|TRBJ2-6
TGCGCCAGCACCCCCTGGGGGACAGGGGGCTCCTCTGGGGCCAACGTCCTGACTTTC
CASTPWGTGGSSGANVLTF
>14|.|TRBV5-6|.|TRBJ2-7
TGTGCCAGCAGCGCAGGACAGCGCTCCTACGAGCAGTACTTC
CASSAGQRSYEQYF
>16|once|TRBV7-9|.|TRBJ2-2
TGTGCCAGCAGCCTGGGGCAGGGGATCAAGACCGGGGAGCTGTTTTTT
CASSLGQGIKTGELFF
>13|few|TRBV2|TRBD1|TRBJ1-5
TGTGCCAGCAGTGGGACAGGGAATCAGCCCCAGCATTTT
CASSGTGNQPQHF
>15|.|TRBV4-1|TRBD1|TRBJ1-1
TGCGCCAGCAGCGACTGGACAGGGGGCATGGGTGAAGCTTTCTTT
CASSDWTGGMGEAFF
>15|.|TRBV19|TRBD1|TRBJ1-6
TGTGCCAGTAGTCCGGGACAGGGGCCTAATTCACCCCTCCACTTT
CASSPGQGPNSPLHF
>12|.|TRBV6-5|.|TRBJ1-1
TGTGCCAGCAGCCGCCCTGGGAGAGAAGCTTTCTTT
CASSRPGREAFF
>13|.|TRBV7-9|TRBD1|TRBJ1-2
TGTGCCAGCAGCCCCCCGACAGGGGGTGGCTACACCTTC
CASSPPTGGGYTF
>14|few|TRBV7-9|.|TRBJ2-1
TGTGCCAGCAGCTTAGAGGCTGGGGGCCGGGAGCAGTTCTTC
CASSLEAGGREQFF
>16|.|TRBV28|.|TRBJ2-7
TGTGCCAGCAGTATCCCCATGGGCAACAGGGTAAACGAGCAGTACTTC
CASSIPMGNRVNEQYF
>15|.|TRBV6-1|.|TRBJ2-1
TGTGCCAGCAGTGCGCAGGGGGGCGGGGTCAATGAGCAGTTCTTC
CASSAQGGGVNEQFF
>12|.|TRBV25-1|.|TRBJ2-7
TGTGCCAGCAGTGACAGTACCTACGAGCAGTACTTC
CASSDSTYEQYF
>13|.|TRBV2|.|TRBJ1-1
TGTGCCAGCAGCCAGCAGGGGAACACTGAAGCTTTCTTT
CASSQQGNTEAFF
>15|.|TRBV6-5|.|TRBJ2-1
TGTGCCAGCAGTTACTCGCGGGAAGCATACAATGAGCAGTTCTTC
CASSYSREAYNEQFF
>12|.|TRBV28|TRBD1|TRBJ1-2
TGTGCTTGCAATGACAGGGGCTATGGCTACACCTTC
CACNDRGYGYTF
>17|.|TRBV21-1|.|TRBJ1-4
TGTGCCAGCAGCGCCGCCTCCAAGGGGTCAACTAATGAAAAACTGTTTTTT
CASSAASKGSTNEKLFF
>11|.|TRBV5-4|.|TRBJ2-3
TGTGCCAGCAGCTTCAGAGATACGCAGTATTTT
CASSFRDTQYF
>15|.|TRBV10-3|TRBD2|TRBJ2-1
TGTGCCATCAGTGAGTCGACTAGCGGGAGGAATGAGCAGTTCTTC
CAISESTSGRNEQFF
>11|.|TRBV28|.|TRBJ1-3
TGTGCCACCTACTCTGGAAACACCATATATTTT
CATYSGNTIYF
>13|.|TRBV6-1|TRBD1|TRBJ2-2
TGTGTTTCGGGGCAGGGGGCCGGCGGGGAGCTGTTTTTT
CVSGQGAGGELFF
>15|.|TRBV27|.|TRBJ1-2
TGTGCCAGCAGTTTAGTCGGGCCCGGGGACTATGGCTACACCTTC
CASSLVGPGDYGYTF
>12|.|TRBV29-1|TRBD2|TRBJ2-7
TGCAGCGCCGCCGGGACTAGTCGCGAGCAGTACTTC
CSAAGTSREQYF
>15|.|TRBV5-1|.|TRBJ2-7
TGCGCCAGCAGCTTGGCCGACAGCCTCAGCCACGAGCAGTACTTC
CASSLADSLSHEQYF
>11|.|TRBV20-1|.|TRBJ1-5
TGCAGTGCTAGCGGGAATCAGCCCCAGCATTTT
CSASGNQPQHF
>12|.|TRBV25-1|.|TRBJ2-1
TGTGCCAGCAGTCTTATGCGCAATGAGCAGTTCTTC
CASSLMRNEQFF
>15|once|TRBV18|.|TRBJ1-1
TGTGCCAGCTCACCACCTGCCGGGGTGAACACTGAAGCTTTCTTT
CASSPPAGVNTEAFF
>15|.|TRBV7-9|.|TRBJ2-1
TGTGCCAGCAGTTCGCCGGGACTCCTTGGCAATGAGCAGTTCTTC
CASSSPGLLGNEQFF
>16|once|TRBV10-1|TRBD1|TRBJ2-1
TGCGCCAGCAGTGAGTATCTGGGACAGGGATACAATGAGCAGTTCTTC
CASSEYLGQGYNEQFF
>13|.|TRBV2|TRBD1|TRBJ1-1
TGTGCCAGCAGTGAAGCGGGGGACAGGGGACGGTTCTTT
CASSEAGDRGRFF